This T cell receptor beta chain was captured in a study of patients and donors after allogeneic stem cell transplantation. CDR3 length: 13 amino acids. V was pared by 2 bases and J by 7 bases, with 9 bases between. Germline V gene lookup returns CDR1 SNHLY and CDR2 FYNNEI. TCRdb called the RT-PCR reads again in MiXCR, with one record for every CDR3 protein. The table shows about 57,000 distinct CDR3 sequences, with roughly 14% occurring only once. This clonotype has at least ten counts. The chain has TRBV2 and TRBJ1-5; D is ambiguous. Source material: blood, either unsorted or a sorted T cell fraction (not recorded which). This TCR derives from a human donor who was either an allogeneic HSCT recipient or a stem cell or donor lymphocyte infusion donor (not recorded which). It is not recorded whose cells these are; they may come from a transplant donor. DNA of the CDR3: TGTGCCAGCAGTGAATTCGACTCCCAGCCCCAGCATTTT. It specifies CASSEFDSQPQHF.